This T cell receptor (beta chain) was captured by sequencing in a study of CD8 T cells in ankylosing spondylitis. Overall study results and limits: Within peripheral blood, clones linked to disease were CD8+ and relatively rare. Matched ankylosing spondylitis synovial fluid reportedly showed significant enrichment of disease-linked clones. Certain motif variants had earlier appeared in reactive arthritis synovial fluid and blood. Typical of ankylosing spondylitis blood, it appeared, was a TCR beta motif of eight highly homologous variants.

V lost 5 bases and J lost 8; bases outside the gene matches: 5. In germline, CDR1 is SEHNR, CDR2 FQNEAQ (reference sequence). This CDR3 is 13 amino acids long. On this clonotype: Its antigen remains unknown.

With molecular barcodes, quantitative 5'-RACE was used to make the TCR beta libraries. Via MiXCR, TCRdb re-called the 5' RACE reads, giving one row per CDR3 protein. There are approximately 150,000 distinct CDR3 sequences in the sample; roughly 17% occur only once, and roughly 30% lies in the top ten. The receptor was derived from a male donor with ankylosing spondylitis. The V and J genes are TRBV7-9 and TRBJ2-1; 8 nucleotides agree with TRBD1. The sample consisted of blood, either unsorted or a sorted T cell fraction (not recorded which). CDR3 protein: CASSGQGHDEQFF. The CDR3 DNA is TGTGCCAGCAGCGGACAGGGTCATGATGAGCAGTTCTTC.